Each of the 15 T cell receptor beta chains below was sequenced from the same sample in a study of T cells in Graves' hyperthyroidism and ophthalmopathy (dated by TCRdb to between 2018 and 2021). Receptor libraries were prepared by multiplex PCR. Sequencing instrument: Illumina HiSeq 2000. Amplification of TCR beta CDR3 regions was carried out from RNA transcripts. The first round of RT-PCR for the TCR CDR3 was performed with the HTBI primer set and the Qiagen OneStep RT-PCR kit. TCRdb reran the public reads through fastp at Q25 and MiXCR, keeping productive beta chains. Merged by CDR3 protein, the rows form single entries marked with the most common genes and DNA. Counted in this sample were a few hundred thousand distinct CDR3 sequences; around a fifth of them appeared once. Clones ranked in the top ten supply around 54% of the sample. Sequencing was performed on blood. All receptors come from a woman between 65 and 79 years old with Graves' ophthalmopathy.

This clonotype turned up a few times. This chain links TRBV20-1 with TRBJ2-1, with D unclear. Germline V CDR1 and CDR2: DFQATT, SNEGSKA (reference sequence). Trimming left V 5 bases short and J 2 bases short, with 13 bases between. This CDR3 contains 14 residues. Here the CDR3 DNA reads TGCAGTGCTTTCCAGCTGATTACCTACAATGAGCAGTTCTTC. It encodes CSAFQLITYNEQFF.

This clonotype turned up a few times. The CDR3 sequence: CASSREQGPNSPLHF. DNA of the CDR3: TGTGCCAGCAGCCGCGAACAGGGGCCGAATTCACCCCTCCACTTT. The chain is built from TRBV7-3 and TRBJ1-6; 7 bases match TRBD1. The germline V gene encodes CDR1 SGHTA and CDR2 FQGTGA. V was clipped by 5 bases and J by 7 bases; unmatched bases: 8. This CDR3 spans 15 amino acids.

This clonotype was detected a few times. The chain joins TRBV5-1 to TRBJ2-6, with D uncertain. The germline V gene encodes CDR1 SGHRS and CDR2 YFSETQ. The CDR3 sequence is 15 residues long. Trimming removed 0 bases at V and 3 bases at J, with 7 bases between. CDR3 nucleotides: TGCGCCAGCAGCTTGGCCATTGATGGGGCCAACGTCCTGACTTTC. Translating it yields CASSLAIDGANVLTF.

The chain has TRBV6-1 and TRBJ1-4, with D maybe TRBD1 (6 bases). The CDR3 is 14 residues long. Germline loops: CDR1 MNHNS, CDR2 SASEGT. Between the trimmed V and J ends, which lost 7 bases and 8 bases, there was a span of 17 bases. CDR3 bases: TGTGCCAGCAATCGTGCAGGGGAAGACGAAAAACTGTTTTTT. As protein: CASNRAGEDEKLFF.

The rearrangement uses TRBV5-1 and TRBJ2-7; D might be TRBD1 (6 bases). CDR3 size: 16 residues. V lost 3 bases and J lost 3, with 19 bases in between. Germline-derived CDR1 and CDR2 are SGHRS and YFSETQ. CDR3 DNA: TGCGCCAGCAGCTCCACGGACAGCCACGTCCGCTACGAGCAGTACTTC. This sequence encodes CASSSTDSHVRYEQYF. The full variable domain, in which reference TRBV5-1 and TRBJ2-7 provide the parts outside the CDR3, is KAGVTQTPRYLIKTRGQQVTLSCSPISGHRSVSWYQQTPGQGLQFLFEYFSETQRNKGNFPGRFSGRQFSNSRSEMNVSTLELGDSALYLCASSSTDSHVRYEQYFGPGTRLTVT.

This clonotype has at least ten counts. V gene TRBV12-3 or TRBV12-4 combines with J gene TRBJ1-5; perhaps TRBD1 as D (5 bases). V lost 2 bases and J lost 7, with 6 bases in between. This CDR3 spans 12 amino acids. In DNA form, the CDR3 reads TGTGCCAGCAGTTTACGGGGCCAGCCCCAGCATTTT. Translation gives CASSLRGQPQHF.

In its sample, this clonotype was seen a few times. The chain couples TRBV30 to TRBJ1-6, with a weak D call TRBD1 (5 bases). From germline, CDR1 is GTSNPN and CDR2 SVGIG (reference sequence). The CDR3 extends over 13 amino acids. The ends were cut back, 3 bases at V and 8 bases at J, with 11 bases in the middle. This CDR3 reads CAWSQGTDSPLHF. CDR3 bases: TGTGCCTGGAGCCAGGGTACTGATTCACCCCTCCACTTT.

This clonotype showed up just a few times. The chain uses TRBV6-1 and TRBJ1-3; D ambiguous. From germline, CDR1 is MNHNS and CDR2 SASEGT. With 5 bases removed from V and 1 base from J, the gap between germline ends came to 9 bases. The CDR3 covers 14 residues. The CDR3, as DNA: TGTGCCAGCAGTCCAGTGGGATCTGGAAACACCATATATTTT. This translates into CASSPVGSGNTIYF.

This clonotype was recorded at least ten times. CDR3 DNA sequence: TGTGCCAGCAGTTTTACTGGCGGGAGCTACGAGCAGTACTTC. Protein product: CASSFTGGSYEQYF. The chain uses TRBV12-3 or TRBV12-4 and TRBJ2-7, with 7 positions matching TRBD2. With V trimmed by 3 bases and J by 3 bases, 5 bases remained unmatched. CDR3 size: 14 residues.

This clonotype was seen a few times. The chain carries TRBV28 and TRBJ1-2; D uncertain. This CDR3 spans 11 amino acids. Trimming stripped 6 bases from V and 4 bases from J, with 6 bases between. Germline values: CDR1 MDHEN, CDR2 SYDVKM. The CDR3 protein is CASRIGYGYTF. The CDR3 DNA follows: TGTGCCAGCAGAATCGGCTATGGCTACACCTTC.

This clonotype was observed a few times. The rearrangement links TRBV19 to TRBJ1-1; no clear D. With 5 bases removed from V and 8 bases from J, the gap between germline ends came to 18 bases. The germline CDR1 and CDR2 sequences are LNHDA and SQIVND (reference sequence). The CDR3 totals 14 residues. The CDR3 spells CASSSPSGNKEAFF. CDR3 sequence (DNA): TGTGCCAGTAGTTCCCCATCCGGCAACAAGGAAGCTTTCTTT.

The V call is TRBV30, the J call TRBJ1-1, with D tentatively TRBD1 (6 bases). Looked up from germline, CDR1 is GTSNPN and CDR2 is SVGIG (reference sequence). V was pared by 6 bases and J by 5 bases, with 22 bases between. This CDR3 region has 15 residues. The CDR3 sequence: CACIGGQSLRTEAFF. The DNA for the CDR3 is TGTGCCTGCATTGGGGGCCAGAGCTTGAGGACTGAAGCTTTCTTT. Looking up the rest from reference TRBV30 and TRBJ1-1 gives the full variable domain: SQTIHQWPATLVQPVGSPLSLECTVEGTSNPNLYWYRQAAGRGLQLLFYSVGIGQISSEVPQNLSASRPQDRQFILSSKKLLLSDSGFYLCACIGGQSLRTEAFFGQGTRLTVV.

The V gene is TRBV3-1, the J gene TRBJ2-1, with 7 bases fitting TRBD2. Losses at the gene ends were 4 bases for V and 8 bases for J; bases not matched to a gene: 11. Germline V gene data show CDR1 as LGHDT and CDR2 as YNNKEL (reference sequence). This CDR3 contains 15 residues. As DNA, the CDR3 is TGTGCCAGCAGCCGAAGCGGTATAGGGAGGGATGAGCAGTTCTTC. Translated: CASSRSGIGRDEQFF.

V usage is TRBV7-2 and J usage is TRBJ2-7; D unclear. V dropped 5 bases and J dropped 6 bases, with 14 bases sitting between them. Germline V gene lookup returns CDR1 SGHTA and CDR2 FQGNSA. There are 13 residues in the CDR3. The CDR3 here is CASSGTRLGEQYF. DNA of the CDR3: TGTGCCAGCAGCGGAACCCGGCTGGGCGAGCAGTACTTC.

This clonotype was counted between two and nine times. The V and J genes are TRBV12-3 or TRBV12-4 and TRBJ1-3; D may be TRBD1 (6 bases). Trimming cost V 10 bases and J 0 bases, with 16 bases left between them. The CDR3 runs 15 residues. The CDR3 DNA follows: TGTGCCAACAGGAAGGGACAACTCTCTGGAAACACCATATATTTT. This translates into CANRKGQLSGNTIYF.